This entry describes one T cell receptor beta chain. Its antigen remains unidentified. This sample was included in a study of graft-versus-host responses after intestinal transplantation. Across the whole study: Among the recipients, transplants were multivisceral, liver-intestinal, or isolated intestinal.

Germline loops: CDR1 LGHNA, CDR2 YNFKEQ. V lost 1 base, J lost 0 bases, and 5 bases stayed unmatched. CDR3 length: 16 amino acids. Some clones are missing from TCRdb's copy, which holds only in-frame ones; the method was immunoSEQ multiplex PCR. The sample carries tens of thousands of clones, roughly 95% recorded once. Study results and caveats: Allografts of patients with graft-donor T cell macrochimerism showed high graft-versus-host to host-versus-graft clone ratios.

The chain carries TRBV4-2 and TRBJ1-1; 7 bases align to TRBD1. The clonotype comes from a human donor who was the organ donor for an intestinal transplant. The source was unstimulated CD8+ T cells sorted from spleen or lymph node cells, collected before transplant. The CDR3 spells CASSQALGQMNTEAFF. CDR3 coding DNA: TGTGCCAGCAGCCAAGCCTTGGGACAGATGAACACTGAAGCTTTCTTT.